Given below is one T cell receptor (beta chain) in context. This CDR3 contains 13 residues. Germline V gene lookup returns CDR1 SNHLY and CDR2 FYNNEI. Between the trimmed V and J ends, which lost 0 bases and 11 bases, there was a span of 13 bases. Each recovered donor of Cohort 3 presented with two negative PCRs, clearance, or symptom resolution. The data stem from a study of blood T cell repertoires in COVID-19. As for the study in general: Collection of acute and convalescent COVID-19 samples took place in the United States, Italy and Spain.

Produced via immunoSEQ multiplex PCR; TCRdb's table is partial and in-frame only. This sample carries 100,000 to 150,000 clones, 80% to 90% of them seen once, and the ten largest clones take about 2.5%. The source of this sequence is a woman aged 45-60 years who had recovered from COVID-19. The chain has TRBV2 and TRBJ1-1; D gene ambiguous. Sequences were obtained from PBMCs or T cells enriched from blood (not recorded which). CDR3 sequence: CASSEAAGRRAFF. For the CDR3, the DNA is TGTGCCAGCAGTGAAGCCGCCGGGCGGAGGGCTTTCTTT.